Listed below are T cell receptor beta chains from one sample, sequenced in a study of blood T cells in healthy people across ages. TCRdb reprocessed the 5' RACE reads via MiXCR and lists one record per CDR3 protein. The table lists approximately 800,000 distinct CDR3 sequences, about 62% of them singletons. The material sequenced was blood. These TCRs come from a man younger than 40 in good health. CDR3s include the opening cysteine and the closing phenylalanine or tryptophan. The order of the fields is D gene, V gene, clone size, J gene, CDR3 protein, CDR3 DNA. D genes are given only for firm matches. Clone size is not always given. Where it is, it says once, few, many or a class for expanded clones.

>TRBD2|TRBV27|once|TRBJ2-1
CASSVSGGLSSYNEQFF
TGTGCCAGCAGTGTAAGCGGGGGGCTTAGCTCCTACAATGAGCAGTTCTTC
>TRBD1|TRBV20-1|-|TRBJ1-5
CSAGELGQGASNQPQHF
TGCAGTGCTGGGGAGTTGGGACAGGGGGCCTCCAATCAGCCCCAGCATTTT
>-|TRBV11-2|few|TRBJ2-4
CASSLEVGAKNIQYF
TGTGCCAGCAGCTTAGAGGTGGGAGCCAAAAACATTCAGTACTTC
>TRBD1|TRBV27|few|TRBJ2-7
CASSFSDRGLPNEQYF
TGTGCCAGCAGTTTTAGCGACAGGGGGTTGCCTAACGAGCAGTACTTC
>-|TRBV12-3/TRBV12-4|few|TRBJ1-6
CASSLPRNNSPLHF
TGTGCCAGCAGTTTACCTCGGAATAATTCACCCCTCCACTTT
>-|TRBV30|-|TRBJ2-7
CAWSVSDSYEQYF
TGTGCCTGGAGTGTAAGTGACTCCTACGAGCAGTACTTC
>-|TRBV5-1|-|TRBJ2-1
CASSLDPWTRYSSYNEQFF
TGCGCCAGCAGCTTGGACCCCTGGACTCGCTATAGCTCCTACAATGAGCAGTTCTTC
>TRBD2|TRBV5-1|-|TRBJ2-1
CASSQSRLAGDYGSEQFF
TGCGCCAGCAGCCAATCCCGACTAGCGGGGGACTATGGGAGTGAGCAGTTCTTC
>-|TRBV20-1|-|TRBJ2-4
CSAERDIQYF
TGCAGTGCAGAAAGGGACATTCAGTACTTC
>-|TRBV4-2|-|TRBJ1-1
CASSQEKGLSTEAFF
TGTGCCAGCAGCCAAGAGAAGGGATTGAGCACTGAAGCTTTCTTT
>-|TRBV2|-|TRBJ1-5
CASSQRGGNQPQHF
TGTGCCAGCAGTCAAAGGGGGGGCAATCAGCCCCAGCATTTT
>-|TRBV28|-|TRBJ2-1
CASSDIERNHLMRRQFF
TGTGCCAGCAGTGATATAGAACGGAACCATCTAATGAGGCGGCAGTTCTTC
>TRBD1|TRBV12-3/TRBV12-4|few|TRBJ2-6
CASSLRTGGYSGANVLTF
TGTGCCAGCAGTTTAAGGACAGGGGGCTACTCTGGGGCCAACGTCCTGACTTTC